Listed here are 25 T cell receptor beta chains from one sample, sequenced in a study of blood T cell repertoires in COVID-19. Generated by immunoSEQ multiplex PCR, the TCRdb table keeps only in-frame clones and is missing some. The table shows 150,000 to 200,000 clones, with approximately 87% occurring only once. The sample was peripheral blood. The source is a woman between 70 and 85 years old with acute or convalescent COVID-19.

The chain employs TRBV19 and TRBJ1-2, with D tentatively TRBD1 (6 bases). CDR3 length: 15 amino acids. Germline CDR1 LNHDA, CDR2 SQIVND (reference sequence). V was trimmed by 5 bases and J by 2 bases, leaving 15 bases between them. Here the CDR3 DNA reads TGTGCCAGTAGTTCCCAATCAACAGGGAACTATGGCTACACCTTC. It codes for CASSSQSTGNYGYTF.

This clone was counted between two and nine times. This rearrangement joins TRBV18 to TRBJ1-4; 7 bases are shared with TRBD1. V gave up 2 bases and J gave up 8 bases; unmatched junction bases: 5. The CDR3 is made up of 14 amino acids. The germline gives CDR1 KGHSH, CDR2 LQKENI. DNA for the CDR3: TGTGCCAGCTCACCAAGGGGGCGCGAAGAAAAACTGTTTTTT. Its protein product is CASSPRGREEKLFF.

This clone was detected only once. J is TRBJ1-1 and V is TRBV4-3; TRBD1 agrees at 8 bases. The CDR3 has 16 residues. V shed 0 bases, J shed 0 bases, and the junction held 3 bases outside the gene matches. Germline V gene sequence: CDR1 LGHNA, CDR2 YSLEER. This CDR3 is CASSQDNRGLNTEAFF. The CDR3 region has the DNA TGCGCCAGCAGCCAAGATAACAGGGGGTTGAACACTGAAGCTTTCTTT.

The chain is built from TRBV6-5 and TRBJ2-2, with D tentatively TRBD2 (5 bases). The germline gives CDR1 MNHEY, CDR2 SVGAGI. V was cut by 6 bases and J by 4 bases, with 12 bases left in between. This CDR3 spans 14 amino acids. The DNA of the CDR3 is TGTGCCAGCAGAGGCCCGGGGAGCACCGGGGAGCTGTTTTTT. It encodes CASRGPGSTGELFF.

This chain uses TRBV27 with TRBJ2-3, with 10 bases fitting TRBD1. CDR1 is MNHEY and CDR2 is SMNVEV in the germline V gene (reference sequence). The CDR3 consists of 17 residues. Trimming removed 6 bases from V and 2 bases from J; junction bases left unmatched: 11. In DNA, the CDR3 is TGTGCCAGCAGAGCCCACGGGACAGGGGAACACACAGATACGCAGTATTTT. This translates into CASRAHGTGEHTDTQYF.

This clone was detected a few times. The rearrangement links TRBV7-9 to TRBJ2-6; D gene uncertain. Germline assignment: CDR1 SEHNR and CDR2 FQNEAQ (reference sequence). CDR3 length: 19 amino acids. Trimming took 2 bases from V and 0 from J, leaving 17 bases between them. The CDR3 region has the DNA TGTGCCAGCAGCTTAAAGGCTAGTGGCCGCCTCTCTGGGGCCAACGTCCTGACTTTC. Protein product: CASSLKASGRLSGANVLTF.

The genes are TRBV6-4 and TRBJ2-5, with D perhaps TRBD2 (6 bases). Germline V gene lookup returns CDR1 MRHNA and CDR2 SNTAGT. V shed 4 bases and J shed 1 base, with 16 bases lying between them. The CDR3 has 16 residues. The CDR3 here is CASSAQPTSFQETQYF. CDR3 coding DNA: TGTGCCAGCAGTGCACAACCGACTAGTTTCCAAGAGACCCAGTACTTC.

This sequence joins TRBV19 and TRBJ2-1; 16 bases align to TRBD2. V lost 6 bases to trimming and J lost 5 bases; unmatched junction nucleotides: 13. Germline CDR1 is LNHDA and CDR2 is SQIVND (reference sequence). The CDR3 contains 19 residues. CDR3 region: CASRPRPGLAGGPNNEQFF. The CDR3 nucleotides are TGTGCCAGTAGGCCCAGGCCGGGACTAGCGGGGGGGCCGAACAATGAGCAGTTCTTC. The whole variable domain, remainder taken from reference TRBV19 and TRBJ2-1, is DGGITQSPKYLFRKEGQNVTLSCEQNLNHDAMYWYRQDPGQGLRLIYYSQIVNDFQKGDIAEGYSVSREKKESFPLTVTSAQKNPTAFYLCASRPRPGLAGGPNNEQFFGPGTRLTVL.

This chain connects TRBV5-1 to TRBJ2-7; TRBD2 might be the D (7 bases). Per the germline V gene, CDR1 is SGHRS and CDR2 is YFSETQ. The CDR3 is 14 residues long. The V gene lost 4 bases and the J gene lost 3 bases, with 14 bases spanning the gap. Here the CDR3 DNA reads TGCGCCAGCAGCCCGGAGGGGGGGTTCTACGAGCAGTACTTC. This gives the protein CASSPEGGFYEQYF.

The J gene is TRBJ2-5, the V gene TRBV6-1; the match to TRBD2 covers 10 bases. This CDR3 has 17 residues. With 2 bases clipped from V and 5 bases from J, the junction kept 11 bases outside the gene matches. Germline V gene sequence: CDR1 MNHNS, CDR2 SASEGT. The chain's CDR3 is CASSESQRGGPWETQYF. In nucleotides, the CDR3 is TGTGCCAGCAGTGAATCCCAGCGGGGGGGCCCGTGGGAGACCCAGTACTTC.

V is TRBV18 and J is TRBJ1-6; 8 bases match TRBD1. V lost 3 bases and J lost 5; bases outside the gene matches: 15. CDR3 length: 19 amino acids. From germline, CDR1 is KGHSH and CDR2 LQKENI. The CDR3 spells CASSPGQGPTLSDNSPLHF. CDR3 DNA: TGTGCCAGCTCACCCGGACAGGGACCAACCCTTTCGGATAATTCACCCCTCCACTTT.

The chain links TRBV14 to TRBJ1-2, with TRBD1 identical over 8 bases. This CDR3 region has 16 residues. The germline CDR1 and CDR2 sequences are SGHDN and FVKESK. V shed 2 bases and J 1 base; nucleotides not matched to a gene: 6. The CDR3 region has the DNA TGTGCCAGCAGCCAATGGGACAGGAGAGTTAACTATGGCTACACCTTC. Amino acid sequence: CASSQWDRRVNYGYTF.

This clone was observed a handful of times. The chain's CDR3 is CASSTVGGSYEQYF. CDR3 DNA sequence: TGTGCCAGCAGTACAGTGGGGGGATCCTACGAGCAGTACTTC. The chain recombines TRBV7-8 with TRBJ2-7; D may be TRBD2 (6 bases). Germline CDR1 is SGHVS and CDR2 is FQNEAQ. The CDR3 spans 14 residues. Trimming left V 6 bases short and J 1 base short, with 13 bases between.

V gene TRBV5-8 combines with J gene TRBJ1-6, with D possibly matching TRBD1 (6 bases). V dropped 3 bases and J dropped 3 bases, with 10 bases sitting between them. CDR3 length equals 15 residues. The germline V gene encodes CDR1 SGHTS and CDR2 YDEGEE. CDR3 protein: CASSSGHNYNSPLHF. DNA of the CDR3: TGTGCCAGCAGCTCGGGACACAACTATAATTCACCCCTCCACTTT.

The V gene is TRBV7-9, the J gene TRBJ1-4; D not resolved. Trimming took off 5 bases at V and 0 bases at J, with 19 bases between the two ends. This CDR3 spans 18 amino acids. Germline V lookup: CDR1 SEHNR, CDR2 FQNEAQ (reference sequence). As DNA, the CDR3 is TGTGCCAGCAGCACGGGTCTCGCCTATTTCTCAACTAATGAAAAACTGTTTTTT. Protein product: CASSTGLAYFSTNEKLFF. Filled out from reference TRBV7-9 and TRBJ1-4, the complete variable domain reads DTGVSQNPRHKITKRGQNVTFRCDPISEHNRLYWYRQTLGQGPEFLTYFQNEAQLEKSRLLSDRFSAERPKGSFSTLEIQRTEQGDSAMYLCASSTGLAYFSTNEKLFFGSGTQLSVL.

The CDR3 reads CASSQGASSYNSPLHF. CDR3 nucleotide sequence: TGTGCCAGCAGTCAGGGGGCGAGCTCCTATAATTCACCCCTCCACTTT. The rearrangement links TRBV27 to TRBJ1-6, with 8 bases matching TRBD1. CDR3 length: 16 residues. The V and J ends lost 5 bases and 0 bases, in that order; junction bases with no gene match: 3. Germline loops: CDR1 MNHEY, CDR2 SMNVEV (reference sequence).

The chain uses TRBV2 and TRBJ2-1, with D possibly TRBD1 on 6 matching bases. CDR1 SNHLY and CDR2 FYNNEI come from the germline V gene. The length of the CDR3 is 17 residues. V was clipped by 2 bases and J by 0 bases, with 14 bases between them. CDR3 bases: TGTGCCAGCAGTGAAATGTTTGGGGGCAGCTCCTACAATGAGCAGTTCTTC. It yields the protein CASSEMFGGSSYNEQFF.

This clone was seen more than once but under ten times. Within the sample, other DNA sequences also encode this same CDR3. CDR3 in amino acids: CASSLGGRETQYF. CDR3 sequence (DNA): TGTGCCAGCAGTTTAGGCGGGAGAGAGACCCAGTACTTC. The genes are TRBV28 and TRBJ2-5, with 7 bases fitting TRBD2. This CDR3 region has 13 residues. Per germline, CDR1 MDHEN and CDR2 SYDVKM. V dropped 2 bases and J dropped 4; count of bases not matched to a gene: 1.

The chain employs TRBV18 and TRBJ2-7, with TRBD2 matching 12 bases. V lost 1 base, J lost 1 base, and 11 bases stayed unmatched. Germline loops: CDR1 KGHSH, CDR2 LQKENI. This CDR3 is built from 19 residues. The CDR3 DNA reads TGTGCCAGCTCACCACTGGTCTCACTAGCGGGGGGCGAATCCTACGAGCAGTACTTC. This encodes CASSPLVSLAGGESYEQYF.

The chain joins TRBV15 to TRBJ1-4; D unclear. V was cut by 7 bases and J by 4 bases, with 10 bases left in between. CDR1 is LNHNV, CDR2 YYDKDF, per germline (reference sequence). CDR3 size: 13 residues. The CDR3 nucleotides read TGTGCCACCAAACAGATTAATAATGAAAAACTGTTTTTT. It codes for CATKQINNEKLFF.

The chain uses TRBV5-1 and TRBJ1-6; the D is unclear. This CDR3 spans 16 amino acids. With 0 bases removed from V and 0 bases from J, the gap between germline ends came to 7 bases. Germline-derived CDR1 and CDR2 are SGHRS and YFSETQ. The CDR3 sequence: CASSLVGSSYNSPLHF. As DNA, the CDR3 is TGCGCCAGCAGCTTGGTGGGGAGCTCCTATAATTCACCCCTCCACTTT.

The chain couples TRBV2 to TRBJ2-2; TRBD1 agrees at 7 bases. CDR3 size: 14 residues. Germline values: CDR1 SNHLY, CDR2 FYNNEI. The V segment lost 10 bases and the J segment 1 base; nucleotides outside the gene matches: 6. The CDR3, as DNA: TGTGCCACTCAGGGACAGATGAACACCGGGGAGCTGTTTTTT. This codes for CATQGQMNTGELFF. Supplemented by reference TRBV2 and TRBJ2-2, the full variable domain reads EPEVTQTPSHQVTQMGQEVILRCVPISNHLYFYWYRQILGQKVEFLVSFYNNEISEKSEIFDDQFSVERPDGSNFTLKIRSTKLEDSAMYFCATQGQMNTGELFFGEGSRLTVL.

The chain carries TRBV6-2 or TRBV6-3 and TRBJ2-1; 14 positions match TRBD2. Trimming removed 5 bases from V and 9 bases from J; junction bases left unmatched: 3. The CDR3 has 14 amino acids. Germline CDR1 reads MNHEY; CDR2 reads SVGEGT. CDR3 loop: CASSPGLAGGEQFF. CDR3 nucleotide sequence: TGTGCCAGCAGTCCCGGACTAGCGGGAGGTGAGCAGTTCTTC.

The chain has TRBV11-2 and TRBJ1-1; TRBD1 is a possible D gene (6 bases). V dropped 5 bases and J dropped 1 base, with 8 bases sitting between them. This CDR3 spans 13 amino acids. Looked up from germline, CDR1 is SGHAT and CDR2 is FQNNGV. Here the CDR3 reads CASSQQGNTEAFF. Written as DNA, the CDR3 is TGTGCCAGCAGCCAACAGGGGAACACTGAAGCTTTCTTT.

The rearrangement links TRBV6-2 or TRBV6-3 to TRBJ1-1, with 8 bases matching TRBD1. This CDR3 comprises 15 residues. With V trimmed by 6 bases and J by 0 bases, 6 bases remained unmatched. CDR1 MNHEY and CDR2 SVGEGT come from the germline V gene. In nucleotides, the CDR3 is TGTGCCAGCAGCGCACGACAGGGGATGAACACTGAAGCTTTCTTT. Translated: CASSARQGMNTEAFF.